This passage covers 20 T cell receptor beta chains from one sample sequenced in a study of blood T cell repertoires in COVID-19. Assay used: immunoSEQ multiplex PCR; TCRdb lists only in-frame clones, some missing. In the table there are a few hundred thousand clones, roughly 89% of which are singletons. Input material: peripheral blood. The receptors were sampled from a middle-aged woman who had recovered from COVID-19.

The CDR3 DNA is TGCGCCAGCAGCTTGGTCGGCGGGGGGGCGCCCTACGAGCAGTACTTC. Amino acids: CASSLVGGGAPYEQYF. This chain uses TRBV5-1 with TRBJ2-7; TRBD2 aligns across 9 bases. There are 16 residues in the CDR3. Germline V lookup: CDR1 SGHRS, CDR2 YFSETQ. The J segment lost 2 bases and the V segment lost 0 bases, leaving 6 bases of the junction unmatched.

The chain joins TRBV21-1 to TRBJ2-3; no check of the table's D call, TRBD2, against the DNA was made. TRBV21-1 is listed as a pseudogene. The CDR3 has 16 residues. The DNA for the CDR3 is TGTGCCAGCAGCACCGGAAGGAGACGTAGCACAGATACGCAGTATTTT. Protein sequence: CASSTGRRRSTDTQYF.

This clone has more than one count but fewer than ten. CDR3 region: CASSYFIAAPGELFF. CDR3 bases: TGTGCCAGCAGTTACTTCATAGCGGCTCCCGGGGAGCTGTTTTTT. The V and J genes are TRBV6-2 or TRBV6-3 and TRBJ2-2, with a weak D call TRBD2 (6 bases). This CDR3 spans 15 amino acids. Germline V lookup: CDR1 MNHEY, CDR2 SVGEGT. The V gene lost 1 base and the J gene lost 6 bases, with 12 bases spanning the gap.

This rearrangement joins TRBV6-5 to TRBJ2-7; 9 bases match TRBD1. The length of the CDR3 is 13 residues. Germline V CDR1 and CDR2: MNHEY, SVGAGI. J was trimmed by 6 bases and V by 6 bases; bases with no gene match: 6. The CDR3 sequence: CASSWDRDGEQYF. CDR3 bases: TGTGCCAGCAGCTGGGACAGGGACGGCGAGCAGTACTTC.

The chain recombines TRBV11-2 with TRBJ1-1; possible D gene TRBD1, 5 bases. Germline V gives CDR1 SGHAT, CDR2 FQNNGV. This CDR3 spans 14 amino acids. V was cut by 2 bases and J by 4 bases, with 11 bases left in between. DNA of the CDR3: TGTGCCAGCAGCTTACTTGGGCAGGGCACTGAAGCTTTCTTT. It encodes CASSLLGQGTEAFF.

The rearrangement links TRBV18 to TRBJ1-5; 7 positions agree with TRBD1. V was pared by 3 bases and J by 7 bases, with 9 bases of the junction left unmatched. CDR1 KGHSH and CDR2 LQKENI come from the germline V gene. The CDR3 has 15 residues. For the CDR3, the DNA is TGTGCCAGCTCACCCGTCCAGGGGGATTCACAGCCCCAGCATTTT. Its protein is CASSPVQGDSQPQHF.

The gene calls are TRBV11-3 and TRBJ1-2; the D gene is possibly TRBD1 (6 bases). Germline CDR1 and CDR2: SGHNT and YENEEA. Trimming took off 2 bases at V and 4 bases at J, with 20 bases between the two ends. The CDR3 has 17 residues. In DNA form, the CDR3 reads TGTGCCAGCAGCTTAAGGGTCGACATGGGGGCTGGCTATGGCTACACCTTC. It is translated as CASSLRVDMGAGYGYTF.

Here the CDR3 DNA reads TGCGCCAGCAGCTTCAACAGGGAAAGCTCCTACAATGAGCAGTTCTTC. The encoded protein is CASSFNRESSYNEQFF. This sequence joins TRBV5-1 and TRBJ2-1; possible D gene TRBD1, 6 bases. There are 16 residues in the CDR3. CDR1 and CDR2 from the germline V gene are SGHRS and YFSETQ. The germline V and J ends were trimmed by 2 bases and 0 bases, with 12 bases remaining between them. The whole variable domain, filled in from reference TRBV5-1 and TRBJ2-1, reads KAGVTQTPRYLIKTRGQQVTLSCSPISGHRSVSWYQQTPGQGLQFLFEYFSETQRNKGNFPGRFSGRQFSNSRSEMNVSTLELGDSALYLCASSFNRESSYNEQFFGPGTRLTVL.

V and J are TRBV14 and TRBJ1-1, with D possibly matching TRBD1 (6 bases). Deletions cut 1 base from V and 7 bases from J, with 10 bases between. The CDR3 loop spans 13 amino acids. The germline CDR1 and CDR2 sequences are SGHDN and FVKESK. The CDR3 bases are TGTGCCAGCAGCCAAGTACTGGACAGTGAAGCTTTCTTT. The encoded protein is CASSQVLDSEAFF.

This chain uses TRBV9 with TRBJ1-4; 9 nucleotides match TRBD1. J lost 5 bases, V lost 3 bases, and 2 bases had no gene match. This CDR3 spans 14 amino acids. Germline CDR1 is SGDLS and CDR2 is YYNGEE. For the CDR3, the DNA is TGTGCCAGCAGCGGACAGGGGGAGAATGAAAAACTGTTTTTT. It translates to CASSGQGENEKLFF.

The chain is built from TRBV7-9 and TRBJ2-3; 11 bases match TRBD2. Germline lookup yields CDR1 SEHNR and CDR2 FQNEAQ (reference sequence). Losses at the gene ends were 4 bases for V and 4 bases for J; bases not matched to a gene: 10. The CDR3 totals 17 residues. The DNA of the CDR3 is TGTGCCAGCAGCTCGGTAGATAGCGGGAGGGCCCCAGATACGCAGTATTTT. It yields the protein CASSSVDSGRAPDTQYF.

J is TRBJ1-1 and V is TRBV27; the D gene is possibly TRBD1 (6 bases). Per the germline V gene, CDR1 is MNHEY and CDR2 is SMNVEV (reference sequence). The CDR3 runs 14 residues. V gave up 3 bases and J gave up 6 bases, with 14 bases separating them. CDR3 sequence (DNA): TGTGCCAGCAGTTTGGAGGGGGGAGGGTCTGAAGCTTTCTTT. Its protein product is CASSLEGGGSEAFF.

This clone was picked up one time. V usage is TRBV2 and J usage is TRBJ2-3, with 12 bases identical to TRBD2. Trimming took 4 bases from V and 8 from J; bases not matched to a gene: 10. Germline V gene lookup returns CDR1 SNHLY and CDR2 FYNNEI. The CDR3 spans 16 residues. The CDR3 loop is CASSARLAGGRVTQYF. The CDR3 DNA sequence: TGTGCCAGCAGTGCCCGTCTAGCGGGGGGGCGTGTTACGCAGTATTTT.

The V and J genes are TRBV11-3 and TRBJ2-1; 10 positions match TRBD2. Germline CDR1 and CDR2: SGHNT and YENEEA. After removal of 4 bases from V and 8 bases from J, the junction contained 14 bases not matched to a gene. This CDR3 is 17 amino acids long. CDR3 amino acids: CASSSRAGGLFGDEQFF. CDR3 coding DNA: TGTGCCAGCAGCTCAAGAGCGGGAGGGCTATTCGGGGATGAGCAGTTCTTC.

The chain links TRBV9 to TRBJ1-2; 9 nucleotides line up with TRBD1. The V gene end was trimmed by 0 bases and the J gene end by 6 bases; junction bases not matched to a gene: 6. Germline assignment: CDR1 SGDLS and CDR2 YYNGEE. CDR3 length: 15 residues. In DNA form, the CDR3 reads TGTGCCAGCAGCGTAGGAGGGCGGACAGGGGATGGCTACACCTTC. As protein: CASSVGGRTGDGYTF.

The chain joins TRBV7-9 to TRBJ1-2; 8 bases match TRBD1. The CDR3 is 15 amino acids. In germline, CDR1 is SEHNR, CDR2 FQNEAQ (reference sequence). Unmatched junction bases numbered 7, after V lost 3 bases and J lost 4 bases. The CDR3 DNA follows: TGTGCCAGCAGCTTGGGACCAGGGGGCGGCTATGGCTACACCTTC. Translating gives CASSLGPGGGYGYTF.

Points on this clone: This specimen includes other DNA sequences encoding the same CDR3. The chain recombines TRBV6-5 with TRBJ2-7; a possible D gene is TRBD1 (6 bases). The germline V gene has CDR1 MNHEY and CDR2 SVGAGI. The CDR3 contains 14 residues. V lost 0 bases to trimming and J lost 4 bases, with 10 bases between them. The CDR3 region has the DNA TGTGCCAGCAGTTACTCGACAGGTGTATACGAGCAGTACTTC. Translated, it gives CASSYSTGVYEQYF.

The gene calls are TRBV9 and TRBJ2-3; the match to TRBD2 covers 11 bases. The CDR3 spans 16 residues. J was trimmed by 5 bases and V by 4 bases; bases with no gene match: 9. Germline lookup yields CDR1 SGDLS and CDR2 YYNGEE. CDR3 region: CASSTGLADWEDTQYF. CDR3 nucleotides: TGTGCCAGCAGCACGGGACTAGCGGATTGGGAAGATACGCAGTATTTT.

The gene calls are TRBV18 and TRBJ2-1; 7 bases are a match to TRBD1. After removal of 4 bases from V and 1 base from J, the junction contained 10 bases not matched to a gene. Per germline, CDR1 KGHSH and CDR2 LQKENI. The CDR3 is made up of 17 amino acids. The CDR3 protein is CASSREQGLRSYNEQFF. The CDR3 nucleotides read TGTGCCAGCTCACGCGAACAGGGGCTTCGTTCCTACAATGAGCAGTTCTTC.

This clone was found a few times. V is TRBV28 and J is TRBJ1-2, with D maybe TRBD1 (5 bases). This CDR3 region has 14 residues. In germline, CDR1 is MDHEN, CDR2 SYDVKM. The V and J ends lost 5 bases and 4 bases respectively, with 14 bases between them. For the CDR3, the DNA is TGTGCCAGCAGTGGGGGGACGGAACTCTATGGCTACACCTTC. It yields the protein CASSGGTELYGYTF.